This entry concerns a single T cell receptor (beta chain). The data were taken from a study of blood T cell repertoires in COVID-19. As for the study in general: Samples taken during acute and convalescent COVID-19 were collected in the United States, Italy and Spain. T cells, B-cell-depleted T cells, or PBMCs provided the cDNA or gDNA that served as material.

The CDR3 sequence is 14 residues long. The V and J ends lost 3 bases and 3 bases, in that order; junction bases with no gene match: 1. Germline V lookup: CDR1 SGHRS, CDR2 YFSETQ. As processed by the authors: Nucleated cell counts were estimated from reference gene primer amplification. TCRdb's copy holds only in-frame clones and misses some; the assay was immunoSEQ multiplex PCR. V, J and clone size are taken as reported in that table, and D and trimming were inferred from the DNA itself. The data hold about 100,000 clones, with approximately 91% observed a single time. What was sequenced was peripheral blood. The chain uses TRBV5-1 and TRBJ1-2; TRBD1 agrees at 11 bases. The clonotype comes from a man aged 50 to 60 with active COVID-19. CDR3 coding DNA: TGCGCCAGCAGCTCGGGACAGGGGGACTATGGCTACACCTTC. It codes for CASSSGQGDYGYTF.